This T cell receptor beta chain derives from a study of blood T cell repertoires in COVID-19. Study information: Acute and convalescent COVID-19 specimens originated in the United States, Italy and Spain. In each case, the material was cDNA or gDNA derived from T cells, B-cell-depleted T cells, or PBMCs.

Some clones are missing from TCRdb's copy, which holds only in-frame ones; the method was immunoSEQ multiplex PCR. The repertoire includes about 290,000 clones, roughly nine tenths of them detected once, and approximately 0.94% sits in the top ten. The V and J ends lost 6 bases and 8 bases respectively, with 13 bases between them. The V gene's germline CDR1 is WSHSY and CDR2 SAAADI. CDR3 length equals 13 residues. The clonotype was recovered from a middle-aged woman who had recovered from COVID-19. The rearrangement uses TRBV10-2 and TRBJ1-4; D is uncertain. The sample consisted of peripheral blood. The CDR3 reads CASRGFGEEKLFF. The CDR3 coding sequence is TGCGCCAGCAGGGGGTTTGGGGAGGAAAAACTGTTTTTT.